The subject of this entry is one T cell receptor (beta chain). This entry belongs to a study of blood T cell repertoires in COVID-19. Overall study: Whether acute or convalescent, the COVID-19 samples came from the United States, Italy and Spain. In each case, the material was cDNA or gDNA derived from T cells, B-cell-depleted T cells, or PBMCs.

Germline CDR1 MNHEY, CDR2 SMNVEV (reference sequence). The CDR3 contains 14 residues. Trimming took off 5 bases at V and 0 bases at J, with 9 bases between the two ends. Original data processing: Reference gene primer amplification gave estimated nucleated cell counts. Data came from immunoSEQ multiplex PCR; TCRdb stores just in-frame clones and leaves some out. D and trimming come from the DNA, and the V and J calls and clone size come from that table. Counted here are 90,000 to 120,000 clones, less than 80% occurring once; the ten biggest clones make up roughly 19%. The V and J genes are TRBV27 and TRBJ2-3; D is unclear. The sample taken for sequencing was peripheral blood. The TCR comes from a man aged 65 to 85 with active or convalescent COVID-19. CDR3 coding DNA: TGTGCCAGCAGTCCCAAGACTAGCACAGATACGCAGTATTTT. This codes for CASSPKTSTDTQYF.